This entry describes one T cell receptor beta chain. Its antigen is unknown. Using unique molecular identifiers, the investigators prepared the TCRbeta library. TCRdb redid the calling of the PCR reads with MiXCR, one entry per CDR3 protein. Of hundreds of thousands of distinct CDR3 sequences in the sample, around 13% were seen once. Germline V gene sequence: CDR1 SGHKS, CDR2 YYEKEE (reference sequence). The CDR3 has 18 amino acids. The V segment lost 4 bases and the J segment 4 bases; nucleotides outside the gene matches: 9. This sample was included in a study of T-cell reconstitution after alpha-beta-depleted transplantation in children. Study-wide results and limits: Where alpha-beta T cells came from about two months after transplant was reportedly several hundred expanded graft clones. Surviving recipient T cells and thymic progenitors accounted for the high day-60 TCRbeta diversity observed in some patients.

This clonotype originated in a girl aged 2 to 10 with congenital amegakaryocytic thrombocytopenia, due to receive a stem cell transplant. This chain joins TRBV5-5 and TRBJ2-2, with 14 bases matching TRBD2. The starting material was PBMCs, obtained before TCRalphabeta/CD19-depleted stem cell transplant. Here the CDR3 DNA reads TGTGCCAGCAGCGCAGGACTAGCGGGAGGCATTGGCACCGGGGAGCTGTTTTTT. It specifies CASSAGLAGGIGTGELFF.